This TCR beta chain was identified during a study of OX40 agonist ivuxolimab in advanced cancers. Study-level results: It was also the case that some nonresponders had low normalized T-cell clonal expansion. On average, a greater number of expanded clones characterised CD8+ T cells relative to CD4+.

V was pared by 7 bases and J by 2 bases, with 3 bases of the junction left unmatched. CDR3 length equals 13 residues. Germline assignment: CDR1 GTSNPN and CDR2 SVGIG (reference sequence). In this sample, this clone turned up once. Its specificity is unknown. The repertoire was sequenced with immunoSEQ multiplex PCR; TCRdb's copy has only in-frame clones and lacks some. The table records 30,000 to 40,000 clones, roughly nine tenths of them present only once. This receptor was obtained from an adult with an advanced solid tumor such as melanoma, head and neck, liver or kidney cancer. V gene TRBV30 combines with J gene TRBJ2-3; 10 positions agree with TRBD1. The material sequenced was CD4+ or CD8+ T cells sorted from blood, taken in a trial of the OX40 agonist ivuxolimab. The DNA of the CDR3 is TGTGCCTACGGACAGGGGGACACAGATACGCAGTATTTT. Its translation is CAYGQGDTDTQYF. Full variable domain (missing parts from reference TRBV30 and TRBJ2-3): SQTIHQWPATLVQPVGSPLSLECTVEGTSNPNLYWYRQAAGRGLQLLFYSVGIGQISSEVPQNLSASRPQDRQFILSSKKLLLSDSGFYLCAYGQGDTDTQYFGPGTRLTVL.